Listed here are 11 T cell receptor beta chains from one sample, sequenced in a study of T-cell reconstitution after alpha-beta-depleted transplantation in children. A library of TCRbeta sequences, prepared with unique molecular identifiers, was generated. TCRdb re-called the PCR reads with MiXCR, one entry per CDR3 protein. The sample holds 120,000 to 150,000 distinct CDR3 sequences, 8.5% to 10% seen once. The source was PBMCs, mostly from graft donor cells, collected 180 days after TCRalphabeta/CD19-depleted stem cell transplant. These receptor sequences come from a female patient aged 2-9 years who had a stem cell transplant for congenital amegakaryocytic thrombocytopenia, so the T cells may come from the graft donor.

This clonotype was detected only once. J is TRBJ2-1 and V is TRBV5-5, with a tentative D call TRBD1 (5 bases). V shed 0 bases and J shed 2 bases, with 12 bases lying between them. The CDR3 loop spans 16 amino acids. Germline assignment: CDR1 SGHKS and CDR2 YYEKEE (reference sequence). The CDR3 is CASSLVDIRTYNEQFF. The DNA for the CDR3 is TGTGCCAGCAGCTTGGTGGACATAAGAACCTACAATGAGCAGTTCTTC. The entire variable domain, with the rest obtained from reference TRBV5-5 and TRBJ2-1, is as follows: DAGVTQSPTHLIKTRGQQVTLRCSPISGHKSVSWYQQVLGQGPQFIFQYYEKEERGRGNFPDRFSARQFPNYSSELNVNALLLGDSALYLCASSLVDIRTYNEQFFGPGTRLTVL.

The sample holds a few counts of this clonotype. This chain connects TRBV6-2 or TRBV6-3 to TRBJ2-2; no firm D call. V lost 2 bases and J lost 6, with 10 bases in between. Germline CDR1 is MNHEY and CDR2 is SVGEGT. The CDR3 is 14 residues long. This CDR3 is CASSYRRGPGELFF. In nucleotides, the CDR3 is TGTGCCAGCAGTTACCGGCGCGGCCCCGGGGAGCTGTTTTTT.

Ten or more counts support this clonotype. J is TRBJ2-3 and V is TRBV30; D is unclear. CDR3 length: 12 amino acids. V was shortened by 3 bases and J by 4 bases, with 8 bases between the two germline ends. Germline CDR1 is GTSNPN and CDR2 is SVGIG (reference sequence). The CDR3 is CAWRWTADTQYF. The CDR3 DNA is TGTGCCTGGAGGTGGACCGCAGATACGCAGTATTTT.

This clonotype was observed a few times. This chain links TRBV5-1 with TRBJ1-4; D call uncertain. Germline V lookup: CDR1 SGHRS, CDR2 YFSETQ. Trimming pared 4 bases from V and 3 bases from J, leaving 10 bases between. The CDR3 sequence is 14 residues long. In DNA form, the CDR3 reads TGCGCCAGCAGCCCAGACACCTCTAATGAAAAACTGTTTTTT. It translates to CASSPDTSNEKLFF.

This clonotype was seen at least ten times. CDR3 in amino acids: CATSRHLVETQYF. The DNA of the CDR3 is TGTGCCACCAGCAGACACCTAGTAGAGACCCAGTACTTC. V and J are TRBV15 and TRBJ2-5, with unresolved D. V was pared by 2 bases and J by 4 bases, with 8 bases between. Germline V gene lookup returns CDR1 LNHNV and CDR2 YYDKDF (reference sequence). The CDR3 covers 13 residues.

This clonotype showed up just a few times. The chain has TRBV10-2 and TRBJ2-1, with unresolved D. The CDR3 loop spans 12 amino acids. Germline V gene lookup returns CDR1 WSHSY and CDR2 SAAADI. The V end was cut by 3 bases, the J end by 8 bases, with 8 bases between. CDR3 loop: CASSDLGYEQFF. Here the CDR3 DNA reads TGCGCCAGCAGTGACCTGGGTTATGAGCAGTTCTTC.

On this clonotype: This may stem from a read error, because a much larger clone lies one nucleotide away. This rearrangement joins TRBV10-3 to TRBJ1-2; D remains ambiguous. Germline loops: CDR1 ENHRY, CDR2 SYGVKD. Trimming removed 4 bases from V and 4 bases from J, with 13 bases in between. The CDR3 contains 14 residues. The CDR3 DNA follows: TGTGCCATCAGTGCTGAAGGCGCCCCCTATGGCTACACCTTC. As protein: CAISAEGAPYGYTF.

Ten or more counts support this clonotype. The chain has TRBV7-6 and TRBJ2-2; D remains unclear. This CDR3 region has 13 residues. Germline CDR1 is SGHVS and CDR2 is FNYEAQ. The V gene lost 5 bases and the J gene lost 6 bases, with 10 bases spanning the gap. This chain's CDR3 is CASSPVGSGELFF. The CDR3 bases are TGTGCCAGCAGCCCAGTGGGGTCCGGGGAGCTGTTTTTT.

This chain joins TRBV5-1 and TRBJ2-2; 9 bases line up with TRBD1. This CDR3 region has 14 residues. The V and J ends lost 5 bases and 3 bases, in that order; junction bases with no gene match: 2. Per germline, CDR1 SGHRS and CDR2 YFSETQ. The CDR3, as DNA: TGCGCCAGCAGGGGACAGGGTGACACCGGGGAGCTGTTTTTT. Protein sequence: CASRGQGDTGELFF.

In its sample, this clonotype was seen many times. This chain joins TRBV4-1 and TRBJ1-2; D is uncertain. This CDR3 spans 13 amino acids. Between the trimmed V and J ends, which lost 2 bases and 3 bases, there was a span of 7 bases. Germline-derived CDR1 and CDR2 are MGHRA and YSYEKL. CDR3 sequence reads: CASSQKVYYGYTF. In nucleotides, the CDR3 is TGCGCCAGCAGCCAAAAGGTTTACTATGGCTACACCTTC.

This clonotype was recorded many times. The V and J genes are TRBV28 and TRBJ2-3, with 9 nucleotides matching TRBD2. In germline, CDR1 is MDHEN, CDR2 SYDVKM. The CDR3 consists of 14 residues. With 7 bases clipped from V and 2 bases from J, the junction kept 4 bases outside the gene matches. CDR3 coding DNA: TGTGCCAGCACTAGCGGGGACCTCACAGATACGCAGTATTTT. Residues: CASTSGDLTDTQYF.